This T cell receptor beta chain was recovered during a study of vaccination effects on CD4 cells after COVID-19. Sequenced by immunoSEQ multiplex PCR; TCRdb stores in-frame clones only, minus some. The sample has about 41,000 clones; approximately 70% are singletons. Before sequencing, viral peptide pools were used by the ViraFEST assay to expand antigen-specific CD4+ T cells. Researchers isolated CD4+ T cells once approximately eleven days of culture had elapsed. Vaccinated participants had no history of SARS-CoV-2 infection and tested negative for nucleocapsid antibodies. The CDR3 is 13 residues long. V dropped 5 bases and J dropped 1 base, with 6 bases sitting between them. Per the germline V gene, CDR1 is SNHLY and CDR2 is FYNNEI. As regards this clone: Antigen unknown.

This chain uses TRBV2 with TRBJ1-5; D uncertain. The source of this sequence is a human donor who received a COVID-19 vaccine. This specimen was CD4+ T cells from PBMCs cultured with HCoV-OC43 spike peptides, taken before COVID-19 vaccination. The subset here: HCoV-OC43 spike overlapping peptide pool stimulation. This chain's CDR3 is CASSRESNQPQHF. The CDR3 nucleotides read TGTGCCAGCAGTCGGGAAAGCAATCAGCCCCAGCATTTT.